This T cell receptor (beta chain) was retrieved from a study of T-cell memory formation after mild COVID-19. Findings and limits, study-wide: Some SARS-CoV-2-responding clones were already detected in memory before infection. Day 15 to 85 contracting clones showed balanced CD4/CD8; day 15 to 37 expanders favored CD4+.

With V trimmed by 2 bases and J by 4 bases, 3 bases remained unmatched. There are 14 residues in the CDR3. Germline V gene data show CDR1 as MNHEY and CDR2 as SVGEGT. With constant-segment primers, 5'RACE yielded cDNA libraries of TCR alpha and TCR beta that carried sample barcodes and UMIs. A single record per CDR3 protein comes from TCRdb applying MiXCR to the 5' RACE reads. The sample carries over 70,000 distinct CDR3 sequences, 13% recorded once. This clonotype was seen more than once but under ten times. Its target is not known. V usage is TRBV6-2 or TRBV6-3 and J usage is TRBJ2-7, with 9 positions matching TRBD2. The sample consisted of PBMCs or a T cell subset sorted from them (not recorded which). This TCR came from an adult woman who had mild COVID-19 (a few samples of this study predate the infection). Cell type and time point are not known. CDR3 nucleotides: TGTGCCAGCAGTTACGGAGCGGGGGGTTACGAGCAGTACTTC. It encodes CASSYGAGGYEQYF.